A selection of T cell receptor beta chains follows, all from one sample in a study of blood T cell repertoires in COVID-19. Profiling relied on immunoSEQ multiplex PCR, and the TCRdb table lists in-frame clones only, not all of them. Of under 150,000 clones listed, roughly 90% were seen once; the top ten hold roughly a tenth. Sequencing was performed on peripheral blood. The receptors derive from a man aged 45-65 years with active or convalescent COVID-19. Both conserved end residues are part of each CDR3. A D gene is named only where the DNA matches it firmly. Size values are once, few and many counts, or a class for expanded clones, and some rows have none.

clone_size,d_call,v_call,j_call,cdr3_aa,cdr3_nt
-,TRBD2,TRBV29-1,TRBJ2-7,CSVGTWQLAEPYEQYF,TGCAGCGTTGGAACATGGCAGCTAGCGGAACCCTACGAGCAGTACTTC
-,-,TRBV30,TRBJ2-3,CAWGRRTDTQYF,TGTGCCTGGGGGCGGAGGACAGATACGCAGTATTTT
-,TRBD2,TRBV15,TRBJ2-2,CATSRDRRLAGNTGELFF,TGTGCCACCAGCAGAGATCGCCGACTAGCGGGGAACACCGGGGAGCTGTTTTTT
-,-,TRBV28,TRBJ1-5,CASNPQGSNQPQHF,TGTGCCAGCAACCCCCAGGGGAGCAATCAGCCCCAGCATTTT
few,TRBD1,TRBV4-2,TRBJ1-2,CASSQAGDSYGYTF,TGTGCCAGCAGCCAGGCAGGGGACAGCTATGGCTACACCTTC
-,-,TRBV7-3,TRBJ1-1,CASSSEGNTEAFF,TGTGCCAGCAGCTCTGAGGGGAACACTGAAGCTTTCTTT
-,TRBD1,TRBV6-5,TRBJ2-3,CASRVGQGADTQYF,TGTGCCAGCAGGGTTGGACAGGGGGCAGATACGCAGTATTTT
-,TRBD2,TRBV28,TRBJ2-3,CASSPVAGGGADTQYF,TGTGCCAGCAGTCCGGTGGCGGGAGGGGGGGCAGATACGCAGTATTTT
few,TRBD1,TRBV28,TRBJ1-5,CASSPGTGKGNQPQHF,TGTGCCAGCAGTCCCGGGACAGGCAAGGGCAATCAGCCCCAGCATTTT
-,TRBD1,TRBV7-9,TRBJ1-6,CASSWGDRGDNSPLHF,TGTGCCAGCAGCTGGGGCGACAGGGGAGATAATTCACCCCTCCACTTT
-,TRBD1,TRBV29-1,TRBJ2-1,CSVASQGITYNEQFF,TGCAGCGTTGCGTCACAGGGGATAACTTACAATGAGCAGTTCTTC
few,-,TRBV6-6,TRBJ1-1,CASSLPAGRTEAFF,TGTGCCAGCAGTCTCCCTGCGGGTCGGACTGAAGCTTTCTTT
-,-,TRBV15,TRBJ1-1,CATSMGGRNTEAFF,TGTGCCACCAGCATGGGCGGGCGGAACACTGAAGCTTTCTTT
-,TRBD1,TRBV11-2,TRBJ2-7,CASSSTGGTTYEQYF,TGTGCCAGCAGCTCGACAGGGGGTACCACCTACGAGCAGTACTTC
-,-,TRBV28,TRBJ2-7,CASSSPQGNSYEQYF,TGTGCCAGCAGTTCCCCCCAGGGTAACTCCTACGAGCAGTACTTC
-,-,TRBV7-2,TRBJ2-4,CASSSDSTLAKNIQYF,TGTGCCAGCAGCTCGGACTCTACACTAGCCAAAAACATTCAGTACTTC
-,-,TRBV19,TRBJ1-5,CASSTEELSNQPQHF,TGTGCCAGTAGTACTGAGGAGTTGAGCAATCAGCCCCAGCATTTT
-,-,TRBV9,TRBJ2-3,CASSVDLRAPTDTQYF,TGTGCCAGCAGCGTAGACCTTAGAGCCCCCACAGATACGCAGTATTTT
-,-,TRBV7-2,TRBJ2-7,CASSGDNSYEQYF,TGTGCCAGCAGCGGTGACAACTCCTACGAGCAGTACTTC